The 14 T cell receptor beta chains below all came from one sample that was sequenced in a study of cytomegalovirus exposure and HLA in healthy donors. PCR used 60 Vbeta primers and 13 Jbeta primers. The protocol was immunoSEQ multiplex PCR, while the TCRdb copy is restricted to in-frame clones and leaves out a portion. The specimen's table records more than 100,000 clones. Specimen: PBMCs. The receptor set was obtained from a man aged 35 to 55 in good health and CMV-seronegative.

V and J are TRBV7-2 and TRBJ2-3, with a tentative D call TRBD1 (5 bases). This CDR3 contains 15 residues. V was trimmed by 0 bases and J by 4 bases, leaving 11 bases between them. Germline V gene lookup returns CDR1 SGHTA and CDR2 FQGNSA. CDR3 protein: CASSLAEGVSDTQYF. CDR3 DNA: TGTGCCAGCAGCTTAGCCGAAGGGGTCTCAGATACGCAGTATTTT.

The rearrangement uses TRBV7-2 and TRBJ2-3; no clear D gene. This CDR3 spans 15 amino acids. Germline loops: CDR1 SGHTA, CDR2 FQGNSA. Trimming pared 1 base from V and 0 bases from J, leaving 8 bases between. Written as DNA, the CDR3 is TGTGCCAGCAGCTTAGGACTCCTTAGCACAGATACGCAGTATTTT. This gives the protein CASSLGLLSTDTQYF.

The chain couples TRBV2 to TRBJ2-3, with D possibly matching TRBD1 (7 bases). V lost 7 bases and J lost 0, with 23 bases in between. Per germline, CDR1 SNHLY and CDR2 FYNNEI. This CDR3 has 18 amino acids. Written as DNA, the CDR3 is TGTGCCAGCAATCTGGACAGGACCGAGCGGGCTAGCACAGATACGCAGTATTTT. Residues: CASNLDRTERASTDTQYF.

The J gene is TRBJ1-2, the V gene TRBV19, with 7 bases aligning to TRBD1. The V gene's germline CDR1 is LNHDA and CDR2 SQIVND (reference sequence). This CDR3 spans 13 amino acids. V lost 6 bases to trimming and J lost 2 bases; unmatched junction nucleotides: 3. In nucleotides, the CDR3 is TGTGCCAGTAGGAAAGGGGGCAACTATGGCTACACCTTC. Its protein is CASRKGGNYGYTF.

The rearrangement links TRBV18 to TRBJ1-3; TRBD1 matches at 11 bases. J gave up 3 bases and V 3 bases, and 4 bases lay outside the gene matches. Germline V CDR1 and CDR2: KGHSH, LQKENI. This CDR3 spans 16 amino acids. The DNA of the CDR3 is TGTGCCAGCTCACCCGGACAGGGGGCGGTTGGAAACACCATATATTTT. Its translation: CASSPGQGAVGNTIYF. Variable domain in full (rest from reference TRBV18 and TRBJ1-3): NAGVMQNPRHLVRRRGQEARLRCSPMKGHSHVYWYRQLPEEGLKFMVYLQKENIIDESGMPKERFSAEFPKEGPSILRIQQVVRGDSAAYFCASSPGQGAVGNTIYFGEGSWLTVV.

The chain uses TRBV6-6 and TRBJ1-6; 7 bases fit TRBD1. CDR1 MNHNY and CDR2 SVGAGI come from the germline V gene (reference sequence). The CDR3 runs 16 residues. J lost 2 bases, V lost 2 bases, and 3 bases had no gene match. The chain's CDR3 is CASSYDRATYNSPLHF. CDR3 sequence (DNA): TGTGCCAGCAGTTACGACAGGGCTACCTATAATTCACCCCTCCACTTT.

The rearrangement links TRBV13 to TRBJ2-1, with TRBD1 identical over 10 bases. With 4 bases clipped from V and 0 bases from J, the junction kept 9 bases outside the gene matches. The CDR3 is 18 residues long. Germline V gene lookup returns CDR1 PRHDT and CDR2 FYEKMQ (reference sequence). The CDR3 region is CASSSDRGPRSSYNEQFF. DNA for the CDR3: TGTGCCAGCAGCTCCGACAGGGGGCCCAGGAGCTCCTACAATGAGCAGTTCTTC.

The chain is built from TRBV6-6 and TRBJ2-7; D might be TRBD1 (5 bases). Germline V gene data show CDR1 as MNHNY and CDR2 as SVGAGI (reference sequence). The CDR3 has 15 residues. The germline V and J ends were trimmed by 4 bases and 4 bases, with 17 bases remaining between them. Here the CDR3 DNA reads TGTGCCAGCAGTTCCCGGACCAGGGCGATATACGAGCAGTACTTC. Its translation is CASSSRTRAIYEQYF.

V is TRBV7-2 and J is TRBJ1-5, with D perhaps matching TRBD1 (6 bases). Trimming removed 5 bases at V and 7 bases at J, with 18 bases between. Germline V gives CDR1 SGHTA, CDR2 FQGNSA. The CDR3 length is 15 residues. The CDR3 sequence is CASSQQTGSWQPQHF. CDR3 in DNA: TGTGCCAGCAGCCAACAGACAGGCTCGTGGCAGCCCCAGCATTTT.

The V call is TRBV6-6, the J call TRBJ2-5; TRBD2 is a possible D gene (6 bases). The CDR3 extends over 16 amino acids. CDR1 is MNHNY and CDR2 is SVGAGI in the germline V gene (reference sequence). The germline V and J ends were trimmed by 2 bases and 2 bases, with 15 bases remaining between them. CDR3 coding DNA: TGTGCCAGCAGTTACGGAGGTGTTAGCGGTCAAGAGACCCAGTACTTC. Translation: CASSYGGVSGQETQYF.

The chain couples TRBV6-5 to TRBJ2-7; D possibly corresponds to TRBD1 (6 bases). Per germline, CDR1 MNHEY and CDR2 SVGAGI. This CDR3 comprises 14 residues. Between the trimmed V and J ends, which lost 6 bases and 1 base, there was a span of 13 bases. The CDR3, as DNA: TGTGCCAGCAGGTCACCGGGACAATCCTACGAGCAGTACTTC. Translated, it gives CASRSPGQSYEQYF.

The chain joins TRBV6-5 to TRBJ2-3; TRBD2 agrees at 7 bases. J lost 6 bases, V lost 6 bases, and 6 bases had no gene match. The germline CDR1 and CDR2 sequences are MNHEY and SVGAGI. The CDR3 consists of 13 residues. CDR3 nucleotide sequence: TGTGCCAGCAGCGGGGGAGGGTCCGATACGCAGTATTTT. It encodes CASSGGGSDTQYF.

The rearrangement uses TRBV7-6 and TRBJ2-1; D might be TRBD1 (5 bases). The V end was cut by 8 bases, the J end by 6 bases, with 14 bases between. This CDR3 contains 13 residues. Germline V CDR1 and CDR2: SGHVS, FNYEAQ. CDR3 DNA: TGTGCCAGCCGGGCAGGGCCCTCCAATGAGCAGTTCTTC. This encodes CASRAGPSNEQFF.

CDR3 amino acids: CASNHVGPYEQYF. In DNA form, the CDR3 reads TGCGCCAGCAATCATGTTGGGCCCTACGAGCAGTACTTC. The J gene is TRBJ2-7, the V gene TRBV23-1, with unresolved D. TRBV23-1 qualifies as an ORF whose function is uncertain. The CDR3 length is 13 residues. V was shortened by 7 bases and J by 2 bases, with 12 bases between the two germline ends.